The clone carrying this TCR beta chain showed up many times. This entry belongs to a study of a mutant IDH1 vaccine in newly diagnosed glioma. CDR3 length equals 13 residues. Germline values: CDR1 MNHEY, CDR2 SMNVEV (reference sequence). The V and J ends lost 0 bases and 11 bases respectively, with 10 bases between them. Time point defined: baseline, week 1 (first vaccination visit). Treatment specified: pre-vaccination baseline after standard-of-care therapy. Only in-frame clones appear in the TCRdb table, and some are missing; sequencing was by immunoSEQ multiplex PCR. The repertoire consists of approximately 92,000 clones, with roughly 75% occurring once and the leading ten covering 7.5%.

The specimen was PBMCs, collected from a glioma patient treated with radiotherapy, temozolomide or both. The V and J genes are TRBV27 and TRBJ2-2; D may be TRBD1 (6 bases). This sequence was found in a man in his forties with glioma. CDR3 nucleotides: TGTGCCAGCAGTTTATCGATTGGGACAGAGCTGTTTTTT. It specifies CASSLSIGTELFF.